Listed below are T cell receptor beta chains from one sample, sequenced in a study of T cell changes during pregnancy in multiple sclerosis. Sequencing was performed with immunoSEQ multiplex PCR; in TCRdb, only in-frame clones are kept and a portion is missing. The sample consists of roughly 100,000 clones, 85% to 95% of them appearing once. The sequenced sample was peripheral blood, obtained after pregnancy. Receptors originate from a female donor with multiple sclerosis, enrolled in a pregnancy study. Both conserved end residues are part of each CDR3. A D gene is named only where the DNA matches it firmly. Some rows mark clone size as missing; the rest say once, few, many or name a class of expanded clone.

d_gene	j_gene	v_gene	abundance	CDR3nt	CDR3aa
.	TRBJ1-3	TRBV30	.	TGTGCCTGGAGTGTATTGGGGCGTAGCTCTGGAAACACCATATATTTT	CAWSVLGRSSGNTIYF
TRBD2	TRBJ2-7	TRBV28	.	TGTGCCACCCGGGAGGCCCTCTACGAGCAGTACTTC	CATREALYEQYF
.	TRBJ2-6	TRBV6-1	.	TGTGCCAGCATACATACCCCTGGGGCCAACGTCCTGACTTTC	CASIHTPGANVLTF
TRBD1	TRBJ1-2	TRBV9	.	TGTGCCAGCAGCGTCAGGACAGGGCCGTCGGATGGCTACACCTTC	CASSVRTGPSDGYTF
.	TRBJ2-7	TRBV18	.	TGTGCCAGCTCACCCGTAACCAGGGCGACAAGTACCTACGAGCAGTACTTC	CASSPVTRATSTYEQYF
TRBD1	TRBJ2-7	TRBV10-3	once	TGTGCCATCCAGGGGGTGGGCCGAGCCTACGAGCAGTACTTC	CAIQGVGRAYEQYF
.	TRBJ2-2	TRBV9	.	TGTGCCAGCAGCCCACGGACAGAGAACACCGGGGAGCTGTTTTTT	CASSPRTENTGELFF
.	TRBJ2-7	TRBV29-1	.	TGCAGCGCCGGGGGGCTAGCGAACTACGAGCAGTACTTC	CSAGGLANYEQYF
TRBD1	TRBJ1-2	TRBV30	.	TGTGCCTGGAGTTATGACAGGGGCTACTATGGCTACACCTTC	CAWSYDRGYYGYTF
.	TRBJ2-2	TRBV5-1	.	TGCGCCAGCAGCTTGAAGACATCGAACACCGGGGAGCTGTTTTTT	CASSLKTSNTGELFF
.	TRBJ2-5	TRBV7-7	.	TGTGCCAGCAGCCCCACGACAGGTGGAGAGACCCAGTACTTC	CASSPTTGGETQYF
TRBD2	TRBJ2-7	TRBV19	.	TGTGCCAGTAGTCCTAGCGGGAGTATTTCCTACGAGCAGTACTTC	CASSPSGSISYEQYF
TRBD2	TRBJ2-2	TRBV18	.	TGTGCCAGCTCACCTATCACTAGCGGGAACACCGGGGAGCTGTTTTTT	CASSPITSGNTGELFF
.	TRBJ2-5	TRBV21-1	.	TGTGCCAGCAGCAGCGGTCCGGGGTACCAAGAGACCCAGTACTTC	CASSSGPGYQETQYF